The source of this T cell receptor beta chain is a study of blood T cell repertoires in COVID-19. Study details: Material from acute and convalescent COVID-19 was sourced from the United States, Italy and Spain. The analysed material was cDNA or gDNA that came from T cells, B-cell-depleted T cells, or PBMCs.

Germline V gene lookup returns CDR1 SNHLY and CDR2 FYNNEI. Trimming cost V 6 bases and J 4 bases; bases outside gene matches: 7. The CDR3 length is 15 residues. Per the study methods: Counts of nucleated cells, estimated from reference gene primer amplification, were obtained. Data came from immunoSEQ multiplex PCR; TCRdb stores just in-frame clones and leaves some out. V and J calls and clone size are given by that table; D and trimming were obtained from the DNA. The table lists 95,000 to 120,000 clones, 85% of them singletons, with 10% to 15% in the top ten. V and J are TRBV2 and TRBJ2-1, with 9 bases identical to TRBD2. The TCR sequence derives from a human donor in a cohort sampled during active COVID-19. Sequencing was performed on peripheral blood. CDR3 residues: CASSEGLAGYNEQFF. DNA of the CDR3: TGTGCCAGCAGCGAGGGGCTAGCGGGATACAATGAGCAGTTCTTC.